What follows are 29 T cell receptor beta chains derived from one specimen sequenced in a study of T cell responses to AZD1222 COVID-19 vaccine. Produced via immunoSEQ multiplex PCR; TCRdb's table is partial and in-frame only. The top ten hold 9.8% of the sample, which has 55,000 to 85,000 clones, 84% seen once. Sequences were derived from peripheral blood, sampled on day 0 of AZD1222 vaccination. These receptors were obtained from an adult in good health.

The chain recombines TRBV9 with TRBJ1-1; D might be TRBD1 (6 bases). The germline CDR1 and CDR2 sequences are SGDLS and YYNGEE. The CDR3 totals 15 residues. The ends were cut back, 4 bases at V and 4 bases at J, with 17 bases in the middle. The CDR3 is CASSPTGFRGTEAFF. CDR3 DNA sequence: TGTGCCAGCAGCCCCACAGGGTTCCGGGGCACTGAAGCTTTCTTT.

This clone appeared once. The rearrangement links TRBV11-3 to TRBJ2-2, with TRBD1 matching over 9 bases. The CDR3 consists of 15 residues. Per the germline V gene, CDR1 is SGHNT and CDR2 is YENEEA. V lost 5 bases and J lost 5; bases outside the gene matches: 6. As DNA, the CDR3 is TGTGCCAGCAGCCTCCGACAGGGGGGGACCGGGGAGCTGTTTTTT. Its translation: CASSLRQGGTGELFF.

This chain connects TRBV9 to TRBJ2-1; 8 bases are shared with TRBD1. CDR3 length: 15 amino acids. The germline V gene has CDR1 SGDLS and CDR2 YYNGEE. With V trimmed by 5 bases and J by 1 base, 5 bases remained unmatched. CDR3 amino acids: CASRPTGGSYNEQFF. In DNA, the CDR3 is TGTGCCAGCAGACCAACAGGGGGGTCCTACAATGAGCAGTTCTTC. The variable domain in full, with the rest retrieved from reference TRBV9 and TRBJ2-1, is DSGVTQTPKHLITATGQRVTLRCSPRSGDLSVYWYQQSLDQGLQFLIQYYNGEERAKGNILERFSAQQFPDLHSELNLSSLELGDSALYFCASRPTGGSYNEQFFGPGTRLTVL.

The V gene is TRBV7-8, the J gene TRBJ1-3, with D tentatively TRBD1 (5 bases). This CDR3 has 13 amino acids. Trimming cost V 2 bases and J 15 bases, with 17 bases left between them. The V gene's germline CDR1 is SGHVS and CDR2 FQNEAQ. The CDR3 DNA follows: TGTGCCAGCAGCTTAAACGGGGCCGAATGGAGATATTTT. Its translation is CASSLNGAEWRYF.

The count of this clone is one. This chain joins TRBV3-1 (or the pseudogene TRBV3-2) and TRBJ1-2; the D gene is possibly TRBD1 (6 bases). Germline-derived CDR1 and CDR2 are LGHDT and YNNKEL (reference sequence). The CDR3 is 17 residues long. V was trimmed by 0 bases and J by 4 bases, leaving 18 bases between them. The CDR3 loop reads CASSQDFAGVEAYGYTF. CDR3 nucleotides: TGTGCCAGCAGCCAAGATTTTGCAGGGGTTGAGGCCTATGGCTACACCTTC.

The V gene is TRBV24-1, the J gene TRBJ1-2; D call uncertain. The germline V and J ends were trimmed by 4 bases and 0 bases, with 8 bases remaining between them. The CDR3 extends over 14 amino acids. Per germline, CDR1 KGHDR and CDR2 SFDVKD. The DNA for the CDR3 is TGTGCCACCAGTGACCCAAGAGCTAACTATGGCTACACCTTC. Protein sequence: CATSDPRANYGYTF.

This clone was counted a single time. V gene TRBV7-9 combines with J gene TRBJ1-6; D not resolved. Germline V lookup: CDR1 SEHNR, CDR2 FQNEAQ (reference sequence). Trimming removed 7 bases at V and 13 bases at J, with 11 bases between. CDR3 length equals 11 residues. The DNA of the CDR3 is TGTGCCAGCACGGTAGAGGGTCCCCTCCACTTT. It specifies CASTVEGPLHF.

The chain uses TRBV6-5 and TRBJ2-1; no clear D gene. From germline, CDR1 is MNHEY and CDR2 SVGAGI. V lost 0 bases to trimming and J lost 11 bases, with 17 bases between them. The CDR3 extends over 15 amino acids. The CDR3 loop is CASSYSASGETKQFF. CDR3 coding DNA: TGTGCCAGCAGTTACTCGGCCTCTGGAGAAACCAAGCAGTTCTTC.

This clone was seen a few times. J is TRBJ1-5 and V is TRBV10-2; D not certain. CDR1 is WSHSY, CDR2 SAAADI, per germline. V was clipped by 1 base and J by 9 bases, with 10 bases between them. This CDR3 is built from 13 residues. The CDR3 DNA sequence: TGCGCCAGCAGTGAGTGGGGTGTGGGGCCCCAGCATTTT. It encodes CASSEWGVGPQHF.

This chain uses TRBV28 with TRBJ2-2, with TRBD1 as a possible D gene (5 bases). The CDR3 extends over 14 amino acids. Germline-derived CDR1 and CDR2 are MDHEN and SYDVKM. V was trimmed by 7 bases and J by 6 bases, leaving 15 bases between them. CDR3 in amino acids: CASTHPTGSGELFF. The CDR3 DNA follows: TGTGCCAGCACGCACCCAACAGGTTCCGGGGAGCTGTTTTTT.

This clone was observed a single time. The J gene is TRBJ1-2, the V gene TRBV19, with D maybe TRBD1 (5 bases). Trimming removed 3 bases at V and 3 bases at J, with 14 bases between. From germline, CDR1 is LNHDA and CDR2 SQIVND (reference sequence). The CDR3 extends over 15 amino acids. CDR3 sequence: CASSIWGRADYGYTF. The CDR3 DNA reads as TGTGCCAGTAGTATCTGGGGCAGGGCTGACTATGGCTACACCTTC.

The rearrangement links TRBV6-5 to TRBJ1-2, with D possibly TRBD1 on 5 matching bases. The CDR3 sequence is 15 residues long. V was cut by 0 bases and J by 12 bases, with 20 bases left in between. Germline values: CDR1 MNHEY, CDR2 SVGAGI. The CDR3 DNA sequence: TGTGCCAGCAGTTACTCTTTCCCAGGGCATGAATCGGACACCTTC. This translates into CASSYSFPGHESDTF.

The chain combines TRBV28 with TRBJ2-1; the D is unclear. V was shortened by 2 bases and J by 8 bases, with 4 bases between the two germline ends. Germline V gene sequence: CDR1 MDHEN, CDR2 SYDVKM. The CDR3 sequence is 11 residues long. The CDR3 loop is CASSLIDEQFF. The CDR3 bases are TGTGCCAGCAGTTTAATTGATGAGCAGTTCTTC.

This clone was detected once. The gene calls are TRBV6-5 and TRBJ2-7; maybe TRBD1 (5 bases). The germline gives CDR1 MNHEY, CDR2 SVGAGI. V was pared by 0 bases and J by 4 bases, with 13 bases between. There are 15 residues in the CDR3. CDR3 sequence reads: CASSYSRSGNYEQYF. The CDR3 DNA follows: TGTGCCAGCAGTTACTCGAGATCAGGGAATTACGAGCAGTACTTC.

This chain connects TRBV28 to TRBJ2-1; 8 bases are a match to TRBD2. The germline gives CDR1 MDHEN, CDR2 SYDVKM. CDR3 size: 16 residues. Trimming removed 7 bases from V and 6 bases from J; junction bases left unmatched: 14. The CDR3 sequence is CASTPESRGEPNEQFF. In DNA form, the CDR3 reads TGTGCCAGCACCCCAGAGTCGCGGGGGGAACCCAATGAGCAGTTCTTC.

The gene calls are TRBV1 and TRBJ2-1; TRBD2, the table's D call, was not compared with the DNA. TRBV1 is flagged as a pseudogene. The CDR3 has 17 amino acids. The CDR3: CTSSQNRGSVSYNEQFF. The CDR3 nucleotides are TGCACCAGCAGCCAAAACCGGGGGTCCGTCTCCTACAATGAGCAGTTCTTC.

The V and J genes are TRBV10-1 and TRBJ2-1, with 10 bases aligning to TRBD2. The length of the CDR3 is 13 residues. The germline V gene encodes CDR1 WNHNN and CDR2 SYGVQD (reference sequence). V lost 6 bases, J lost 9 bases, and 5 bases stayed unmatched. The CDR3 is CASSGRLAGEQFF. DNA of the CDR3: TGCGCCAGCAGCGGCAGACTAGCGGGTGAGCAGTTCTTC.

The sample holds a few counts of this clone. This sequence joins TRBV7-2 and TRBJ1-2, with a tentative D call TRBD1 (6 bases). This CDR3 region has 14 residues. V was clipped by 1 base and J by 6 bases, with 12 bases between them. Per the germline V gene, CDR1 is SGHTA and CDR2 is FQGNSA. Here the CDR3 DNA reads TGTGCCAGCAGCTTAGACGCCAGGGGCGATGGCTACACCTTC. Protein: CASSLDARGDGYTF.

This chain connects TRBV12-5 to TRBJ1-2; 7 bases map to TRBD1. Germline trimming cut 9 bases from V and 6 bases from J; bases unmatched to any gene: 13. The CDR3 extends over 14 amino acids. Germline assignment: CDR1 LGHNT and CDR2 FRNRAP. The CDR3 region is CASLPTGKVDGYTF. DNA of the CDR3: TGTGCTAGCCTCCCGACAGGGAAAGTTGATGGCTACACCTTC.

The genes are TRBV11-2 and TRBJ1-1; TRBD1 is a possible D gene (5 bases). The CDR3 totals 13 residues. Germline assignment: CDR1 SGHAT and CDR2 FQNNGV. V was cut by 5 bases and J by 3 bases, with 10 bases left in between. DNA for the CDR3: TGTGCCAGCAGCCTGCAGGGCTACACTGAAGCTTTCTTT. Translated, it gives CASSLQGYTEAFF.

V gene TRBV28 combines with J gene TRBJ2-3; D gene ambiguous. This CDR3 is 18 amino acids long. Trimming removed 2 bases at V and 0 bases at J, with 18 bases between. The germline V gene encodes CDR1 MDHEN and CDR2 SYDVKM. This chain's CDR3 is CASSLHPPGATSTDTQYF. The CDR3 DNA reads TGTGCCAGCAGTTTACACCCGCCCGGAGCCACTAGCACAGATACGCAGTATTTT.

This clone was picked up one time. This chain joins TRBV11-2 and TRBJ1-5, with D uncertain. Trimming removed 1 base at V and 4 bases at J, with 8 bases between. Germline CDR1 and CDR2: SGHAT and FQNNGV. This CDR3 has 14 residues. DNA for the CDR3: TGTGCCAGCAGCTTAGGGTCCAGGAATCAGCCCCAGCATTTT. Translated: CASSLGSRNQPQHF.

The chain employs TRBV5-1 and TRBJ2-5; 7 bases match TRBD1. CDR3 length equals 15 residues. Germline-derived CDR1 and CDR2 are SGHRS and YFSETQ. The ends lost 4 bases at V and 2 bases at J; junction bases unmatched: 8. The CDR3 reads CASSTGQSTQETQYF. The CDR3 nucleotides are TGCGCCAGCAGCACGGGACAGTCAACTCAAGAGACCCAGTACTTC.

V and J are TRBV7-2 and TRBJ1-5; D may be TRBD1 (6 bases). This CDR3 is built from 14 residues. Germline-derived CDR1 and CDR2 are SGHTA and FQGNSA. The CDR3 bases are TGTGCTTCAGGGGACTTCCAAAGGGATCAGCCCCAGCATTTT. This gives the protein CASGDFQRDQPQHF.

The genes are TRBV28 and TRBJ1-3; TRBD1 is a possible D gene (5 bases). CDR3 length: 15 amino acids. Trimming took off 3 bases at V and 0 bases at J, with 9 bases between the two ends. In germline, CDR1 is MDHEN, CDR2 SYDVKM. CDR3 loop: CASSLGGTSGNTIYF. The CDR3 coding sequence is TGTGCCAGCAGTTTGGGAGGGACCTCTGGAAACACCATATATTTT.

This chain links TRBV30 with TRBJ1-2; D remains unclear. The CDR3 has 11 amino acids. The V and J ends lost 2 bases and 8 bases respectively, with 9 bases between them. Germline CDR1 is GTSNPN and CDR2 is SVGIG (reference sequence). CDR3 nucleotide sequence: TGTGCCTGGAGTCGGTTGGAGGGCTACACCTTC. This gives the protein CAWSRLEGYTF. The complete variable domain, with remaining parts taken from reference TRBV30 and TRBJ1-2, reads SQTIHQWPATLVQPVGSPLSLECTVEGTSNPNLYWYRQAAGRGLQLLFYSVGIGQISSEVPQNLSASRPQDRQFILSSKKLLLSDSGFYLCAWSRLEGYTFGSGTRLTVV.

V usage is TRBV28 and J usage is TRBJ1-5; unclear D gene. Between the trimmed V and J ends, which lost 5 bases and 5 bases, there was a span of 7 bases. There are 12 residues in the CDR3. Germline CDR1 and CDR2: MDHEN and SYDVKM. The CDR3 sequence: CASSARDQPQHF. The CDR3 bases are TGTGCCAGCAGTGCAAGAGATCAGCCCCAGCATTTT.

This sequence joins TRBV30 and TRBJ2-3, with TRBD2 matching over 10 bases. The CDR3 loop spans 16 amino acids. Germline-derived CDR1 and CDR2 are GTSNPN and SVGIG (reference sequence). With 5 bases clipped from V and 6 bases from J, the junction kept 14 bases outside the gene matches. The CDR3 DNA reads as TGTGCCTGGGTTAAGCGGGGGGGCGGATTTAAGGATACGCAGTATTTT. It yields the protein CAWVKRGGGFKDTQYF. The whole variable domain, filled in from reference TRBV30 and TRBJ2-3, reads SQTIHQWPATLVQPVGSPLSLECTVEGTSNPNLYWYRQAAGRGLQLLFYSVGIGQISSEVPQNLSASRPQDRQFILSSKKLLLSDSGFYLCAWVKRGGGFKDTQYFGPGTRLTVL.

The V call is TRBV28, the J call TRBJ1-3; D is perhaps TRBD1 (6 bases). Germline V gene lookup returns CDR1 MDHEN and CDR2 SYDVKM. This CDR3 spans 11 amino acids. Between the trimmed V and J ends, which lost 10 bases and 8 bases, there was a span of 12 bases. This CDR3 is CAIQGMHTIYF. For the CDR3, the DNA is TGTGCCATACAGGGTATGCACACCATATATTTT.